A single sample gave rise to the 6 T cell receptor beta chains below, sequenced in a study of control samples from healthy donors and cancer patients. Clones were read by immunoSEQ multiplex PCR, and TCRdb kept only the in-frame ones, dropping some. The table includes about 270,000 clones, almost 85% detected once. Sequenced: PBMCs. The receptors derive from a woman aged 60 to 75 with lung cancer.

The chain has TRBV3-1 (or the pseudogene TRBV3-2) and TRBJ2-7; perhaps TRBD1 as D (5 bases). Trimming stripped 5 bases from V and 3 bases from J, with 14 bases between. Per the germline V gene, CDR1 is LGHDT and CDR2 is YNNKEL (reference sequence). The CDR3 runs to 14 residues. CDR3 in amino acids: CASSSSTAIYEQYF. CDR3 bases: TGTGCCAGCAGCAGTTCGACAGCCATCTACGAGCAGTACTTC.

This clone occurred a few times. In DNA, the CDR3 is TGTGCCACAGGGGGAGACAGCAATCAGCCCCAGCATTTT. Translation: CATGGDSNQPQHF. The chain recombines TRBV2 with TRBJ1-5; TRBD1 aligns across 7 bases. The CDR3 consists of 13 residues. The germline CDR1 and CDR2 sequences are SNHLY and FYNNEI. Germline trimming cut 10 bases from V and 1 base from J; bases unmatched to any gene: 4.

This clone occurred a few times. The gene calls are TRBV9 and TRBJ2-2; no clear D gene. The CDR3 runs 15 residues. Trimming shortened V by 0 bases and J by 5 bases, and 11 bases separated the two germline ends. Germline CDR1 and CDR2: SGDLS and YYNGEE. CDR3 nucleotide sequence: TGTGCCAGCAGCGTAGCCGCGATGGAGACCGGGGAGCTGTTTTTT. Protein product: CASSVAAMETGELFF.

V usage is TRBV28 and J usage is TRBJ2-7; D ambiguous. Germline CDR1 is MDHEN and CDR2 is SYDVKM. This CDR3 region has 12 residues. With 3 bases removed from V and 6 bases from J, the gap between germline ends came to 9 bases. CDR3 DNA: TGTGCCAGCAGTTTGCCCCCCTTCGAGCAGTACTTC. Its protein is CASSLPPFEQYF.

The chain couples TRBV9 to TRBJ2-3; D gene uncertain. Germline loops: CDR1 SGDLS, CDR2 YYNGEE. V lost 4 bases and J 2 bases, leaving 5 bases between the germline ends. This CDR3 comprises 12 residues. The CDR3 is CASSSLTDTQYF. In DNA form, the CDR3 reads TGTGCCAGCAGCTCCCTCACAGATACGCAGTATTTT. Combining the CDR3 with reference TRBV9 and TRBJ2-3 gives the whole variable domain DSGVTQTPKHLITATGQRVTLRCSPRSGDLSVYWYQQSLDQGLQFLIQYYNGEERAKGNILERFSAQQFPDLHSELNLSSLELGDSALYFCASSSLTDTQYFGPGTRLTVL.

This clone was counted at least ten times. The chain carries TRBV9 and TRBJ2-7; TRBD2 matches at 11 bases. V lost 0 bases to trimming and J lost 7 bases; unmatched junction nucleotides: 6. Germline V gives CDR1 SGDLS, CDR2 YYNGEE. The CDR3 runs to 15 residues. As DNA, the CDR3 is TGTGCCAGCAGCGTAGGAACTAGCGGGAGTGGTGAGCAGTACTTC. Translation: CASSVGTSGSGEQYF.